The 23 T cell receptor beta chains in this list originate from one sample, sequenced in a study of blood T cell repertoires in COVID-19. Using immunoSEQ multiplex PCR, the repertoire was profiled, and TCRdb retains in-frame clones only, with some absent. The sample has about 180,000 clones, roughly 80% seen once. Sequenced sample: peripheral blood. The receptor set was obtained from a woman in her seventies with COVID-19, enrolled during active disease.

This clone was observed a handful of times. The chain joins TRBV27 to TRBJ2-1; tentative D call: TRBD1 (8 bases). V dropped 5 bases and J dropped 3 bases, with 14 bases sitting between them. The CDR3 extends over 15 amino acids. Germline V gene sequence: CDR1 MNHEY, CDR2 SMNVEV (reference sequence). The CDR3 reads CASSNTGGGYNEQFF. CDR3 DNA: TGTGCCAGCAGTAACACAGGGGGGGGCTACAATGAGCAGTTCTTC.

This sequence joins TRBV5-1 and TRBJ1-2; 10 bases align to TRBD1. Germline assignment: CDR1 SGHRS and CDR2 YFSETQ. This CDR3 contains 15 residues. Germline trimming cut 0 bases from V and 7 bases from J; bases unmatched to any gene: 6. Written as DNA, the CDR3 is TGCGCCAGCAGCTTGGGGACAGGGGGATCGGTTGGCTACACCTTC. Its translation: CASSLGTGGSVGYTF.

The chain links TRBV24-1 to TRBJ2-3; 15 bases align to TRBD2. Trimming cost V 4 bases and J 8 bases; bases outside gene matches: 6. The germline V gene encodes CDR1 KGHDR and CDR2 SFDVKD. CDR3 length: 16 amino acids. CDR3 sequence (DNA): TGTGCCACCAGTGAATACGGGACTAGCGGGAGGAGTACGCAGTATTTT. This gives the protein CATSEYGTSGRSTQYF.

The chain couples TRBV3-1 (or the pseudogene TRBV3-2) to TRBJ2-1; 10 bases agree with TRBD1. Losses at the gene ends were 4 bases for V and 6 bases for J; bases not matched to a gene: 12. The CDR3 contains 17 residues. Germline V gene sequence: CDR1 LGHDT, CDR2 YNNKEL (reference sequence). The CDR3 sequence: CASSRFRGTGEGNEQFF. The DNA for the CDR3 is TGTGCCAGCAGCCGATTCCGCGGGACAGGGGAGGGCAATGAGCAGTTCTTC.

The chain joins TRBV24-1 to TRBJ2-3, with D tentatively TRBD2 (6 bases). Per the germline V gene, CDR1 is KGHDR and CDR2 is SFDVKD. V shed 1 base and J shed 3 bases, with 10 bases lying between them. The CDR3 covers 15 residues. Here the CDR3 DNA reads TGTGCCACCAGTGATTTCGGTGGGAGGACAGATACGCAGTATTTT. Its protein is CATSDFGGRTDTQYF.

The chain couples TRBV7-9 to TRBJ1-6; TRBD1 is a possible D gene (5 bases). V shed 5 bases and J shed 5 bases, with 13 bases lying between them. Germline V lookup: CDR1 SEHNR, CDR2 FQNEAQ (reference sequence). The CDR3 extends over 15 amino acids. This CDR3 reads CASSPQRTNNSPLHF. The CDR3 DNA sequence: TGTGCCAGCAGCCCCCAGAGGACAAATAATTCACCCCTCCACTTT.

This chain links TRBV11-2 with TRBJ2-7, with no clear D. Germline assignment: CDR1 SGHAT and CDR2 FQNNGV. The CDR3 has 14 residues. Trimming cost V 8 bases and J 0 bases, with 14 bases left between them. Written as DNA, the CDR3 is TGTGCCAGCCGTTTCTACTCGAGCTCCTACGAGCAGTACTTC. It is translated as CASRFYSSSYEQYF.

V is TRBV28 and J is TRBJ2-3; weak D call: TRBD2 (6 bases). CDR1 is MDHEN, CDR2 SYDVKM, per germline. This CDR3 has 17 amino acids. Trimming stripped 3 bases from V and 5 bases from J, with 21 bases between. The CDR3 here is CASSFSASGAGGDTQYF. The CDR3 bases are TGTGCCAGCAGTTTTTCAGCAAGCGGCGCCGGGGGAGATACGCAGTATTTT.

The chain combines TRBV5-5 with TRBJ2-1, with 8 bases aligning to TRBD2. Germline CDR1 and CDR2: SGHKS and YYEKEE (reference sequence). Trimming took 4 bases from V and 6 from J; bases not matched to a gene: 12. The CDR3 covers 16 residues. CDR3 DNA sequence: TGTGCCAGCAGCATTAGAAGCGGGAGAGGGCTCAATGAGCAGTTCTTC. Amino acid sequence: CASSIRSGRGLNEQFF.

The V call is TRBV30, the J call TRBJ1-1; no clear D. CDR3 length equals 13 residues. Trimming took off 3 bases at V and 3 bases at J, with 11 bases between the two ends. The V gene's germline CDR1 is GTSNPN and CDR2 SVGIG (reference sequence). The CDR3 DNA sequence: TGTGCCTGGAGCTTGAGCGAGGACACTGAAGCTTTCTTT. The encoded protein is CAWSLSEDTEAFF.

The chain is built from TRBV9 and TRBJ2-1; TRBD2 agrees at 16 bases. Germline CDR1 is SGDLS and CDR2 is YYNGEE. Trimming at V came to 4 bases and at J to 9 bases, leaving 13 bases not matched to a gene. The CDR3 is 18 residues long. CDR3 sequence (DNA): TGTGCCAGCAGCCCCCCCGGGACTAGCGGGAGGGCCGTGGGTGAGCAGTTCTTC. Translated: CASSPPGTSGRAVGEQFF. The full variable domain, rest sourced from reference TRBV9 and TRBJ2-1, is DSGVTQTPKHLITATGQRVTLRCSPRSGDLSVYWYQQSLDQGLQFLIQYYNGEERAKGNILERFSAQQFPDLHSELNLSSLELGDSALYFCASSPPGTSGRAVGEQFFGPGTRLTVL.

The rearrangement uses TRBV29-1 and TRBJ2-1, with 9 bases identical to TRBD1. The V and J ends lost 7 bases and 2 bases, in that order; junction bases with no gene match: 3. The CDR3 is 13 amino acids. The germline V gene encodes CDR1 SQVTM and CDR2 ANQGSEA. The CDR3 region has the DNA TGCAGCGCAGGGACAGGGCCCTACAATGAGCAGTTCTTC. Its protein is CSAGTGPYNEQFF.

The chain joins TRBV7-2 to TRBJ2-7; D remains ambiguous. V shed 4 bases and J shed 2 bases, with 21 bases lying between them. Per the germline V gene, CDR1 is SGHTA and CDR2 is FQGNSA. The CDR3 covers 17 residues. The CDR3 sequence is CASSSRADARRAYEQYF. The CDR3 DNA sequence: TGTGCCAGCAGCTCCCGCGCCGACGCCAGGCGCGCCTACGAGCAGTACTTC.

The rearrangement joins TRBV19 to TRBJ2-7, with 8 bases lining up with TRBD1. Trimming cost V 5 bases and J 3 bases; bases outside gene matches: 6. The CDR3 runs 14 residues. Per germline, CDR1 LNHDA and CDR2 SQIVND (reference sequence). The CDR3 nucleotides are TGTGCCAGTAGTCCCCGGACAGGGAGCTACGAGCAGTACTTC. It yields the protein CASSPRTGSYEQYF.

The chain couples TRBV4-1 to TRBJ2-7; D possibly corresponds to TRBD1 (7 bases). V was clipped by 0 bases and J by 2 bases, with 23 bases between them. The CDR3 spans 19 residues. The germline CDR1 and CDR2 sequences are MGHRA and YSYEKL. CDR3: CASSQDPTGADYRAYEQYF. In DNA, the CDR3 is TGCGCCAGCAGCCAAGACCCCACAGGGGCGGACTACAGGGCCTACGAGCAGTACTTC.

The chain combines TRBV29-1 with TRBJ2-3; 7 positions match TRBD2. The length of the CDR3 is 13 residues. V was clipped by 6 bases and J by 0 bases; unmatched bases: 3. Germline V gene sequence: CDR1 SQVTM, CDR2 ANQGSEA. DNA of the CDR3: TGCAGCGTAGGGAGGGTTAGCACAGATACGCAGTATTTT. Protein: CSVGRVSTDTQYF.

The rearrangement uses TRBV7-2 and TRBJ1-6; no definite D call. CDR1 and CDR2 (germline): SGHTA, FQGNSA. The CDR3 length is 14 residues. The V end was cut by 4 bases, the J end by 3 bases, with 7 bases between. The CDR3 DNA reads as TGTGCCAGCAGCTCGGAGTACTATAATTCACCCCTCCACTTT. Translated: CASSSEYYNSPLHF.

V is TRBV28 and J is TRBJ1-1; 7 bases line up with TRBD1. Germline loops: CDR1 MDHEN, CDR2 SYDVKM. V shed 4 bases, J shed 1 base, and the junction held 6 bases outside the gene matches. The CDR3 loop spans 15 amino acids. The DNA for the CDR3 is TGTGCCAGCAGTTCCCGGGACAGTCGGAACACTGAAGCTTTCTTT. It specifies CASSSRDSRNTEAFF.

This clone came up a few times. The chain is built from TRBV6-5 and TRBJ1-1; 7 bases match TRBD1. There are 14 residues in the CDR3. After removal of 4 bases from V and 1 base from J, the junction contained 3 bases not matched to a gene. The germline V gene has CDR1 MNHEY and CDR2 SVGAGI. In DNA form, the CDR3 reads TGTGCCAGCAGTTGGGGACAGAGGAACACTGAAGCTTTCTTT. It encodes CASSWGQRNTEAFF.

V usage is TRBV27 and J usage is TRBJ2-7; maybe TRBD1 (6 bases). Looked up from germline, CDR1 is MNHEY and CDR2 is SMNVEV (reference sequence). This CDR3 has 15 amino acids. V was cut by 6 bases and J by 2 bases, with 17 bases left in between. CDR3 nucleotide sequence: TGTGCCAGCAGCATGGGGACACGTACTACCTACGAGCAGTACTTC. Its protein product is CASSMGTRTTYEQYF.

This chain connects TRBV11-2 to TRBJ1-2; 10 nucleotides line up with TRBD1. Trimming removed 1 base from V and 0 bases from J; junction bases left unmatched: 8. The CDR3 totals 18 residues. Germline V CDR1 and CDR2: SGHAT, FQNNGV. CDR3 protein: CASSLGDRGGLANYGYTF. CDR3 nucleotides: TGTGCCAGCAGCTTAGGGGACAGGGGAGGTTTAGCTAACTATGGCTACACCTTC.

The V call is TRBV24-1, the J call TRBJ1-2; TRBD1 matches at 10 bases. Germline V gives CDR1 KGHDR, CDR2 SFDVKD. The CDR3 is made up of 15 amino acids. V shed 3 bases, J shed 5 bases, and the junction held 5 bases outside the gene matches. This chain's CDR3 is CATSDETGGHYGYTF. The CDR3 DNA follows: TGTGCCACCAGTGATGAGACAGGGGGCCATTATGGCTACACCTTC.

The chain joins TRBV7-3 to TRBJ2-1; tentatively, D is TRBD2 (6 bases). The CDR3 has 15 residues. CDR1 and CDR2 from the germline V gene are SGHTA and FQGTGA. V gave up 4 bases and J gave up 8 bases, with 18 bases separating them. The CDR3 nucleotides are TGTGCCAGCAGCTATCGCACCCGGGAGATCGATGAGCAGTTCTTC. This encodes CASSYRTREIDEQFF.